These 18 T cell receptor beta chains share one sample of origin, sequenced in a study of Graves' ophthalmopathy and Graves' hyperthyroidism. The study amplified TCR beta CDR3 regions using RNA transcripts. A first-round RT-PCR used HTBI primers, followed by a second-round multiplex PCR. TCRdb processed the multiplex PCR reads anew with MiXCR; each CDR3 protein has one entry. Of about 620,000 distinct CDR3 sequences in the sample, about 24% were seen once. Specimen: peripheral blood. These receptors all stem from a woman aged 18-29 years with stable Graves' hyperthyroidism. Some clones in this sample may be carry-over from other donors' samples.

This clonotype was seen many times. The CDR3 DNA sequence: TGTGCCAGCAGTTACTCGGGGACAGGGAAATACGAGCAGTACTTC. This encodes CASSYSGTGKYEQYF. This chain connects TRBV6-5 to TRBJ2-7; TRBD1 agrees at 9 bases. CDR3 size: 15 residues. CDR1 and CDR2 (germline): MNHEY, SVGAGI. V gave up 0 bases and J gave up 4 bases; unmatched junction bases: 4.

On this clonotype itself: This may be a read error, as it is one base from a much larger clone. The V gene is TRBV6-2 or TRBV6-3, the J gene TRBJ1-2; 9 nucleotides match TRBD1. The germline V gene has CDR1 MNHEY and CDR2 SVGEGT. The junction had 19 bases not matched to a gene; V was cut back by 10 bases and J by 7 bases. The CDR3 is made up of 16 amino acids. In nucleotides, the CDR3 is TGTGCCACCCCGTTATTCGGTCGGACAGGGGTCTGTGGCTACACCTTC. Translated, it gives CATPLFGRTGVCGYTF.

This clonotype was counted many times. This chain links TRBV28 with TRBJ2-2; D is unresolved. The CDR3 runs to 13 residues. Germline CDR1 is MDHEN and CDR2 is SYDVKM. V was cut by 10 bases and J by 1 base, with 10 bases left in between. In nucleotides, the CDR3 is TGTGCCATCCAATCGGGGAACACCGGGGAGCTGTTTTTT. Translation gives CAIQSGNTGELFF.

This clonotype occurred many times. The chain recombines TRBV4-1 with TRBJ1-1, with 8 bases lining up with TRBD1. The germline V gene has CDR1 MGHRA and CDR2 YSYEKL. The CDR3 loop spans 13 amino acids. The V and J ends lost 1 base and 13 bases, in that order; junction bases with no gene match: 8. The CDR3 sequence: CASSQVDGTGLFF. The CDR3 nucleotides read TGCGCCAGCAGCCAAGTCGATGGGACAGGCCTTTTCTTT.

This clonotype was detected ten times or more. The rearrangement uses TRBV24-1 and TRBJ2-4; D remains unclear. Trimming stripped 4 bases from V and 11 bases from J, with 11 bases between. From germline, CDR1 is KGHDR and CDR2 SFDVKD. This CDR3 comprises 12 residues. CDR3 coding DNA: TGTGCCACCAGTGACAGCCGGTTTGTTCAGTACTTC. It is translated as CATSDSRFVQYF.

This clonotype was counted at least ten times. DNA for the CDR3: TGCGCCAGCAGCTCGCCGGACGGGACCTATGGCTACACCTTC. Encoded protein: CASSSPDGTYGYTF. The chain carries TRBV5-1 and TRBJ1-2; tentative D call: TRBD1 (5 bases). CDR1 and CDR2 from the germline V gene are SGHRS and YFSETQ. CDR3 length: 14 residues. The V gene lost 3 bases and the J gene lost 4 bases, with 13 bases spanning the gap.

At least ten counts were recorded for this clonotype. This chain uses TRBV14 with TRBJ2-5; TRBD2 might be the D (5 bases). V shed 0 bases and J shed 5 bases, with 10 bases lying between them. Germline CDR1 SGHDN, CDR2 FVKESK. The CDR3 contains 14 residues. CDR3 DNA: TGTGCCAGCAGCCAAGATCGTAGGAGGGAGACCCAGTACTTC. Amino acids: CASSQDRRRETQYF.

This clonotype was detected many times. The chain couples TRBV9 to TRBJ1-3; the match to TRBD1 covers 11 bases. V gave up 4 bases and J gave up 8 bases; unmatched junction bases: 14. Germline CDR1 is SGDLS and CDR2 is YYNGEE. CDR3 size: 17 residues. CDR3 nucleotides: TGTGCCAGCAGCCCCTGGACAGGGGGCGAAACTAGGGACACCATATATTTT. This sequence encodes CASSPWTGGETRDTIYF. Full variable domain (rest looked up from reference TRBV9 and TRBJ1-3): DSGVTQTPKHLITATGQRVTLRCSPRSGDLSVYWYQQSLDQGLQFLIQYYNGEERAKGNILERFSAQQFPDLHSELNLSSLELGDSALYFCASSPWTGGETRDTIYFGEGSWLTVV.

This clonotype showed up many times. The chain links TRBV20-1 to TRBJ2-7, with D perhaps matching TRBD1 (6 bases). The V end lost 0 bases, the J end lost 5 bases, and 17 bases lay between the germline ends. The CDR3 is 15 amino acids. Germline values: CDR1 DFQATT, CDR2 SNEGSKA (reference sequence). In DNA, the CDR3 is TGCAGTGCTAGAGATGAAGACCCGCAGGGGAACGAGCAGTACTTC. Translated: CSARDEDPQGNEQYF.

This clonotype occurred many times. The chain has TRBV13 and TRBJ2-7, with TRBD2 matching over 7 bases. Germline values: CDR1 PRHDT, CDR2 FYEKMQ (reference sequence). The V gene end was trimmed by 4 bases and the J gene end by 3 bases; junction bases not matched to a gene: 6. The CDR3 runs to 14 residues. CDR3 coding DNA: TGTGCCAGCAGCTCCCGGACTAGTAGCTACGAGCAGTACTTC. This codes for CASSSRTSSYEQYF.

At least ten counts were recorded for this clonotype. J is TRBJ2-5 and V is TRBV7-8, with D possibly matching TRBD2 (7 bases). Germline lookup yields CDR1 SGHVS and CDR2 FQNEAQ. This CDR3 comprises 18 residues. V lost 3 bases, J lost 4 bases, and 24 bases lay in between. The CDR3: CASSFPRGGWLFGETQYF. CDR3 coding DNA: TGTGCCAGCAGCTTCCCTAGGGGGGGCTGGTTATTTGGAGAGACCCAGTACTTC.

The chain links TRBV6-1 to TRBJ2-3; TRBD1 might be the D (6 bases). The V gene's germline CDR1 is MNHNS and CDR2 SASEGT. Trimming removed 6 bases from V and 5 bases from J, with 18 bases in between. This CDR3 has 15 residues. CDR3: CASRKQGIGQDTQYF. CDR3 nucleotides: TGTGCCAGCAGGAAACAGGGTATTGGGCAAGATACGCAGTATTTT.

This clonotype came up many times. V and J are TRBV7-3 and TRBJ2-5; unclear D gene. V lost 1 base, J lost 1 base, and 10 bases lay in between. Germline V lookup: CDR1 SGHTA, CDR2 FQGTGA. The CDR3 is 15 amino acids. The CDR3 bases are TGTGCCAGCAGCTTAATCCCGGGCAGCCAAGAGACCCAGTACTTC. Amino acid sequence: CASSLIPGSQETQYF.

This clonotype has at least ten counts. V is TRBV20-1 and J is TRBJ2-5; 10 nucleotides align to TRBD2. The V gene's germline CDR1 is DFQATT and CDR2 SNEGSKA (reference sequence). Unmatched junction bases numbered 15, after V lost 6 bases and J lost 5 bases. CDR3 length: 16 residues. CDR3 nucleotides: TGCAGTGCCCCGAAGGCTAGCGGGAGTTCCAAGGAGACCCAGTACTTC. Protein sequence: CSAPKASGSSKETQYF.

There are many counts of this clonotype. The chain employs TRBV7-9 and TRBJ2-5, with unresolved D. Trimming took 8 bases from V and 5 from J, leaving 9 bases between them. The germline CDR1 and CDR2 sequences are SEHNR and FQNEAQ (reference sequence). CDR3 length equals 11 residues. CDR3 protein: CASVTGETQYF. CDR3 DNA sequence: TGTGCCAGCGTGACCGGGGAGACCCAGTACTTC.

This clonotype was picked up one time. The genes are TRBV24-1 and TRBJ1-1; D is possibly TRBD1 (6 bases). Germline CDR1 is KGHDR and CDR2 is SFDVKD. V was cut by 2 bases and J by 3 bases, with 9 bases left in between. The CDR3 covers 14 residues. The CDR3 is CATSDWRGDTEAFF. The DNA of the CDR3 is TGTGCCACCAGTGATTGGAGGGGGGACACTGAAGCTTTCTTT.

The sample holds many counts of this clonotype. CDR3 DNA: TGTGCCAGCAGCTTAGGCTCGTTCAACAGCAATCAGCCCCAGCATTTT. Its protein product is CASSLGSFNSNQPQHF. The chain uses TRBV7-2 and TRBJ1-5; D is uncertain. The length of the CDR3 is 16 residues. V dropped 1 base and J dropped 1 base, with 11 bases sitting between them. Germline CDR1 and CDR2: SGHTA and FQGNSA.

The V and J genes are TRBV6-1 and TRBJ2-2, with 11 bases aligning to TRBD2. Losses at the gene ends were 2 bases for V and 4 bases for J; bases not matched to a gene: 6. Germline V gene sequence: CDR1 MNHNS, CDR2 SASEGT. The CDR3 spans 17 residues. Here the CDR3 reads CASSEPFLAGGTGELFF. The CDR3 DNA sequence: TGTGCCAGCAGTGAACCCTTCCTAGCGGGAGGCACCGGGGAGCTGTTTTTT.